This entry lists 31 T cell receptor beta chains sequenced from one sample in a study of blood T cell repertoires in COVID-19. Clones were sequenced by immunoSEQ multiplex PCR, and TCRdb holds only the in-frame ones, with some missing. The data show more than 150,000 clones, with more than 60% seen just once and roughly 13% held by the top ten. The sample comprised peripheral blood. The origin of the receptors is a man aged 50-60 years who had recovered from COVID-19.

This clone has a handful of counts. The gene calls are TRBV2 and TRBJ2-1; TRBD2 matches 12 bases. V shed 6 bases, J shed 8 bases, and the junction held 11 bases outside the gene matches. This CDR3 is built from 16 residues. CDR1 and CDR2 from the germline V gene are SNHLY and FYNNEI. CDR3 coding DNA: TGTGCCAGCAGCGAACCGGGACTAGCGGGTAAAGATGAGCAGTTCTTC. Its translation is CASSEPGLAGKDEQFF.

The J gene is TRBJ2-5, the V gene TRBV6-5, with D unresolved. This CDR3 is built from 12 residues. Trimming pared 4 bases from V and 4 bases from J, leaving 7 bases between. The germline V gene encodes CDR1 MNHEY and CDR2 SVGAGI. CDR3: CASSSPRETQYF. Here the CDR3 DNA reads TGTGCCAGCAGTTCCCCTCGAGAGACCCAGTACTTC.

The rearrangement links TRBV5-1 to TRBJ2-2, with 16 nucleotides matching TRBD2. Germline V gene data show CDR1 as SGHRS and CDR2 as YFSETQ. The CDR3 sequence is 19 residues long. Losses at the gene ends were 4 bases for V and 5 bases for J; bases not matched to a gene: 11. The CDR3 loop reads CASSPAGTSGRASTGELFF. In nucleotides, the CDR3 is TGCGCCAGCAGCCCAGCCGGGACTAGCGGGAGGGCATCGACCGGGGAGCTGTTTTTT.

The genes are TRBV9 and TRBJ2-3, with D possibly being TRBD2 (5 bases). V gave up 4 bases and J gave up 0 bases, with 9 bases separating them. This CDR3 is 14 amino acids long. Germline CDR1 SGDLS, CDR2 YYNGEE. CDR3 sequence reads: CASSIRLSTDTQYF. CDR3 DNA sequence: TGTGCCAGCAGCATCAGACTAAGCACAGATACGCAGTATTTT.

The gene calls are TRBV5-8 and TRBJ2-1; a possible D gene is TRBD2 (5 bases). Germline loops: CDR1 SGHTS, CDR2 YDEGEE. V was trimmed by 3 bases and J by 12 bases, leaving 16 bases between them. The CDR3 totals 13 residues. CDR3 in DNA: TGTGCCAGCAGCTCCGTGCAGGTTGGAGGGCAGTTCTTC. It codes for CASSSVQVGGQFF.

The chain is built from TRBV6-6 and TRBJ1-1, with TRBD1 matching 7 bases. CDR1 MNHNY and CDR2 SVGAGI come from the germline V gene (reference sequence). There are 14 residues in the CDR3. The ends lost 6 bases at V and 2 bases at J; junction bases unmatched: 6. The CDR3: CASSDRARNTEAFF. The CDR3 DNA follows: TGTGCCAGCAGCGACAGGGCGCGAAACACTGAAGCTTTCTTT.

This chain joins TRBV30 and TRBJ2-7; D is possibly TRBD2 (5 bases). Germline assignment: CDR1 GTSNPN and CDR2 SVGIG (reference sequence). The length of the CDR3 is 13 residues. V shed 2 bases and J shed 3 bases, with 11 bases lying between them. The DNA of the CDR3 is TGTGCCTGGAGTTCTAGCCTCGTCTACGAGCAGTACTTC. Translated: CAWSSSLVYEQYF.

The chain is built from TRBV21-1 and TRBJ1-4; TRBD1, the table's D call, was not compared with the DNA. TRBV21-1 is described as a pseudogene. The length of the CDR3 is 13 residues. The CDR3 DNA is TGTGCCAGCATCCCCCAGGGGCGCGAAAAACTGTTTTTT. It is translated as CASIPQGREKLFF.

The CDR3 protein is CATSDLHRGMNTEAFF. CDR3 bases: TGTGCCACCAGTGATTTGCACAGGGGGATGAACACTGAAGCTTTCTTT. The J gene is TRBJ1-1, the V gene TRBV24-1, with 8 bases matching TRBD1. The CDR3 contains 16 residues. Germline V gene sequence: CDR1 KGHDR, CDR2 SFDVKD. V dropped 0 bases and J dropped 0; count of bases not matched to a gene: 2.

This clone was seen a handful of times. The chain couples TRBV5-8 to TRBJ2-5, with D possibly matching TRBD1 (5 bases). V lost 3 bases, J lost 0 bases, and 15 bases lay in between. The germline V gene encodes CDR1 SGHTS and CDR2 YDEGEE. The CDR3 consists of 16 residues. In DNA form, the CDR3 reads TGTGCCAGCAGCTCCTATAGTCGACAGTACCAAGAGACCCAGTACTTC. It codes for CASSSYSRQYQETQYF.

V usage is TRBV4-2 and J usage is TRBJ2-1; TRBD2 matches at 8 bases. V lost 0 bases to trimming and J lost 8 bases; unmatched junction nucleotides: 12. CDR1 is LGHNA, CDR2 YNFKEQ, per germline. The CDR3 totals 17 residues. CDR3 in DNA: TGTGCCAGCAGCCAAGATCTGACGAGCGGGAGAAGGGATGAGCAGTTCTTC. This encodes CASSQDLTSGRRDEQFF.

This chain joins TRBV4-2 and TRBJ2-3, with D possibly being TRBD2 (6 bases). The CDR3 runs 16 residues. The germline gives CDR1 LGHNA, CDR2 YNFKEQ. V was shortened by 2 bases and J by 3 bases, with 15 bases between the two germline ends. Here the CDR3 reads CASSQQAGLVTDTQYF. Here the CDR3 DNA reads TGTGCCAGCAGCCAACAAGCGGGTCTCGTGACAGATACGCAGTATTTT.

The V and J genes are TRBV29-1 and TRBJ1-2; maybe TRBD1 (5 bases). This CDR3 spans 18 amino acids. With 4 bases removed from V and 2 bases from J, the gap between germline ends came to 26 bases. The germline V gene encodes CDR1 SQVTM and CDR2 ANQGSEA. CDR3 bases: TGCAGCGTTGTCGGGGGTGTACAAGGAAGAGAGGAAAACTATGGCTACACCTTC. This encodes CSVVGGVQGREENYGYTF.

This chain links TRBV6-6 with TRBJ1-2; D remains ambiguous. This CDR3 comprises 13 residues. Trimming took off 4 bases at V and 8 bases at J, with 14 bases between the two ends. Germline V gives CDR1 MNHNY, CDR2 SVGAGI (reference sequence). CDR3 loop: CASSSMRSGGYTF. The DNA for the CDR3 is TGTGCCAGCAGTTCCATGAGGTCTGGGGGCTACACCTTC.

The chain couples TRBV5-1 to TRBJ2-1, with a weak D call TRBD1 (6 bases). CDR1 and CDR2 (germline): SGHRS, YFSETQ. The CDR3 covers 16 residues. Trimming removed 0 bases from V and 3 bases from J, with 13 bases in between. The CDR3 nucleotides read TGCGCCAGCAGCTTGGTTTCGGACAGAGGCTACAATGAGCAGTTCTTC. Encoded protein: CASSLVSDRGYNEQFF. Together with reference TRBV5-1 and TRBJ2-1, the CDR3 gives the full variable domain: KAGVTQTPRYLIKTRGQQVTLSCSPISGHRSVSWYQQTPGQGLQFLFEYFSETQRNKGNFPGRFSGRQFSNSRSEMNVSTLELGDSALYLCASSLVSDRGYNEQFFGPGTRLTVL.

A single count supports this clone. CDR3 region: CASSPRTGQADTQYF. CDR3 DNA sequence: TGTGCCAGCTCACCACGGACAGGGCAAGCAGATACGCAGTATTTT. V and J are TRBV18 and TRBJ2-3; 8 positions match TRBD1. J lost 4 bases, V lost 1 base, and 4 bases had no gene match. This CDR3 spans 15 amino acids. Germline V CDR1 and CDR2: KGHSH, LQKENI.

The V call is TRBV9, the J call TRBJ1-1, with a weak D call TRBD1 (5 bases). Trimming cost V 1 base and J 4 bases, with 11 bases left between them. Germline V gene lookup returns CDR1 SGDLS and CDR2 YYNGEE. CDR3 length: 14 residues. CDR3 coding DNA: TGTGCCAGCAGCGTAAACTTAGGGGTCACTGAAGCTTTCTTT. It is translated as CASSVNLGVTEAFF.

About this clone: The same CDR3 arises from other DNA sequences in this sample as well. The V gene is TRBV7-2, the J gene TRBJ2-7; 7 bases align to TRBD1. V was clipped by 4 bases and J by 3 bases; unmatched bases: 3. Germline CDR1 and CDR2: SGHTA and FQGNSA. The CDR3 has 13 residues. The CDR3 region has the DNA TGTGCCAGCAGCTCGGGACAGCTCTACGAGCAGTACTTC. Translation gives CASSSGQLYEQYF.

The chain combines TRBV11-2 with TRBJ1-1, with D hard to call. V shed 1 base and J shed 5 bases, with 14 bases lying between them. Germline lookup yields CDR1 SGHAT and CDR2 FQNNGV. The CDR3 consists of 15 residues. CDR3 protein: CASSLAVTIRTEAFF. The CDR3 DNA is TGTGCCAGCAGCTTAGCGGTAACGATTCGGACTGAAGCTTTCTTT.

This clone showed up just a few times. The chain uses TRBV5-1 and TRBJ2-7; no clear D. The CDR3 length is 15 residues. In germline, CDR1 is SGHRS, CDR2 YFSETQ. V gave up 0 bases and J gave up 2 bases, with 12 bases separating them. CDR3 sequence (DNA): TGCGCCAGCAGCTTGGGGGCAGGTAACACCTACGAGCAGTACTTC. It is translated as CASSLGAGNTYEQYF.

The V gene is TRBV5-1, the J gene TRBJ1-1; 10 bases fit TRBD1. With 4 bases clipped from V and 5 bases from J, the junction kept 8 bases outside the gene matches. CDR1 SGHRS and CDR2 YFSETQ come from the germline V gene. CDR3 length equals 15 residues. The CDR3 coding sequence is TGCGCCAGCAGCGTGTCCCCGGGACAGGGGACTGAAGCTTTCTTT. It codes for CASSVSPGQGTEAFF.

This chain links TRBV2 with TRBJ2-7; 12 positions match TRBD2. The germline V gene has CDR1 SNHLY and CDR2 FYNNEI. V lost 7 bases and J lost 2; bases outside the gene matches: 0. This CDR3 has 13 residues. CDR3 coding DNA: TGTGCCAGCACTAGCGGGAGGGCCTACGAGCAGTACTTC. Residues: CASTSGRAYEQYF.

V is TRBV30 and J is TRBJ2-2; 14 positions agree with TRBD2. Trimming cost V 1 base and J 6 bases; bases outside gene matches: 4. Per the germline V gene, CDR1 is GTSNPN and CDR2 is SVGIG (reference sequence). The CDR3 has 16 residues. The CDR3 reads CAWSGGLAGGSGELFF. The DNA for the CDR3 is TGTGCCTGGAGTGGAGGACTAGCGGGAGGATCCGGGGAGCTGTTTTTT.

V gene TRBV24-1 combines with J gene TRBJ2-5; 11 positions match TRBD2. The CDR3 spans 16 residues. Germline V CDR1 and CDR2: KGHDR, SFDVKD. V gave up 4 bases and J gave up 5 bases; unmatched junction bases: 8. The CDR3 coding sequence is TGTGCCACCAGTGACAGTAGCGGGAGGGCCGGGGAGACCCAGTACTTC. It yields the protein CATSDSSGRAGETQYF.

Here the CDR3 reads CASSRFPWGGTNYGYTF. As DNA, the CDR3 is TGCGCCAGCAGCCGTTTCCCCTGGGGGGGAACTAACTATGGCTACACCTTC. The genes are TRBV4-1 and TRBJ1-2; a possible D gene is TRBD1 (5 bases). The CDR3 has 17 amino acids. Germline V lookup: CDR1 MGHRA, CDR2 YSYEKL. The V end lost 4 bases, the J end lost 0 bases, and 18 bases lay between the germline ends.

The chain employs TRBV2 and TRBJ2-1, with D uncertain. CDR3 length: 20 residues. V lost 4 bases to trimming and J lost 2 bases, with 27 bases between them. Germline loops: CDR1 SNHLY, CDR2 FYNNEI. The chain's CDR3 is CASSVRRFSAAQSTYNEQFF. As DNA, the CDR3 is TGTGCCAGCAGTGTTAGGCGGTTCAGCGCGGCGCAATCAACCTACAATGAGCAGTTCTTC.

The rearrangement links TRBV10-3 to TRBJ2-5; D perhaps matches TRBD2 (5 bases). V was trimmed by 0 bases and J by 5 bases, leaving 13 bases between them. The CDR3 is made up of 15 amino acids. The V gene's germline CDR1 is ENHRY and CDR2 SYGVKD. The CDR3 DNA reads TGTGCCATCAGTGAGTCTTCGGGATTTCGCGAGACCCAGTACTTC. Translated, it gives CAISESSGFRETQYF.

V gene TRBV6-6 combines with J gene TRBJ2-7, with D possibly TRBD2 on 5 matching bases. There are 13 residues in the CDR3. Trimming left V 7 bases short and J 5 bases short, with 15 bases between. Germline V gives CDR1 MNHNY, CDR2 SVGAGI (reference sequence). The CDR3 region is CASTPGWQDEQYF. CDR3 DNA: TGTGCCAGCACCCCGGGGTGGCAAGACGAGCAGTACTTC.

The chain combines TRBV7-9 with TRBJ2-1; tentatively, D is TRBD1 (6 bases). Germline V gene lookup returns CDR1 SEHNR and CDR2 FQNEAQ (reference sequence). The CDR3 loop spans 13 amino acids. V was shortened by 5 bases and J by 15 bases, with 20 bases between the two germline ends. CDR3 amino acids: CASSPRQASNAFF. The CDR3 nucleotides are TGTGCCAGCAGCCCAAGACAGGCCTCAAACGCGTTCTTC.

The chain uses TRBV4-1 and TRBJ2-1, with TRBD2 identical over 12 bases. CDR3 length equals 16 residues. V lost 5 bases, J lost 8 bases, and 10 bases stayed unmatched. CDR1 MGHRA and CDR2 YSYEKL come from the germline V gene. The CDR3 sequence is CASSKQTSGSWDEQFF. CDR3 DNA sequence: TGCGCCAGCAGCAAACAGACTAGCGGGAGCTGGGATGAGCAGTTCTTC.

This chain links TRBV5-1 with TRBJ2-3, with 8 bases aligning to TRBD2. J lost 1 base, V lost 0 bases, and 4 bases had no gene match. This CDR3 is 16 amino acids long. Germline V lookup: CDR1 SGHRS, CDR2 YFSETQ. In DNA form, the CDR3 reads TGCGCCAGCAGCTTGGCAGCGGGAGCTGGCACAGATACGCAGTATTTT. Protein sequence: CASSLAAGAGTDTQYF.